This TCR beta chain was recorded in a study of beta chain features in type 1 diabetes. As for the study in general: Cell yields, gender and age were comparable in patients and healthy donors.

Reverse transcription of all isolated RNA meant that expressed TCRB transcripts were sequenced. TCRdb keeps only in-frame clones here, not all; method: immunoSEQ multiplex PCR. The sample consists of roughly 120,000 clones, approximately 39% of them appearing once. Whole-study findings and limits: Whether HLA type affects TCRB rearrangement stayed undetermined in the present work. For patients and controls alike, PCR might favor shorter templates to the same degree. Junctions at VDJ sites from type 1 diabetes patients had fewer insertions and more deletions.

To note about this clone: The antigen is undetermined.

Per germline, CDR1 MNHNY and CDR2 SVGAGI (reference sequence). The CDR3 consists of 15 residues. V lost 1 base and J 0 bases, leaving 9 bases between the germline ends. This receptor was identified in a woman younger than 35 in good health. The specimen was stem cell memory CD4+ T cells from blood. J is TRBJ1-1 and V is TRBV6-6; D is unresolved. CDR3 coding DNA: TGTGCCAGCAGTTACTTGGCGGCATTGAACACTGAAGCTTTCTTT. It specifies CASSYLAALNTEAFF.